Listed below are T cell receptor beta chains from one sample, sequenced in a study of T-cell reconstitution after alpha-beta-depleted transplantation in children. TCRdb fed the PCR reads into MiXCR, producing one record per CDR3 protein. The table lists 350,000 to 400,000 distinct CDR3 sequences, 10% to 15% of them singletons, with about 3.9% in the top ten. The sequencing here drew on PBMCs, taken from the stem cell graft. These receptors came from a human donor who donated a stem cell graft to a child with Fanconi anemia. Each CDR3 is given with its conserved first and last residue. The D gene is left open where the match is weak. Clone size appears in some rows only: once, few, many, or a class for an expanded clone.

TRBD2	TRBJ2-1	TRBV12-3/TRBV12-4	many	TGTGCCAGCAGTTTGGTCGGGGGGGCTGGGAATGAGCAGTTCTTC	CASSLVGGAGNEQFF
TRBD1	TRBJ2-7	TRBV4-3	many	TGCGCCAGCAGTTACCACAGGGGGCCGACCTACGAGCAGTACTTC	CASSYHRGPTYEQYF
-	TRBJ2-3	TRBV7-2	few	TGTGCCAGCAGCCGAGAGGGGACGAGCACAGATACGCAGTATTTT	CASSREGTSTDTQYF
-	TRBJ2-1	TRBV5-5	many	TGTGCCAGCAGCTTAGAGCAGGTCTCATCCCGGGCTGGGGAGCAGTTCTTC	CASSLEQVSSRAGEQFF
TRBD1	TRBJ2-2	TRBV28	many	TGTGCCAGCAGTACGGGACAGATTAACGCCGGGGAGCTGTTTTTT	CASSTGQINAGELFF
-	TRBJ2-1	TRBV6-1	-	TGTGCCAGCAGCGGACTGGAGGGACTTGAGCAGTTCTTC	CASSGLEGLEQFF
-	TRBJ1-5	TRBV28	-	TGTGCCAGCAGCTCTAACCAGGGGCTATTGGGCAATCAGCCCCAGCATTTT	CASSSNQGLLGNQPQHF
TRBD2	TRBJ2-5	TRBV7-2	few	TGTGCCAGCGGGCCCCGGGGGGGCCAAGAGACCCAGTACTTC	CASGPRGGQETQYF
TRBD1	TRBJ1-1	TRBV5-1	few	TGCGCCAGCAGCTTGGTAGGGGGCGAGGGCACTGAAGCTTTCTTT	CASSLVGGEGTEAFF
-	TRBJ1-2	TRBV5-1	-	TGCGCCAGCAGCTTGGAAGGTCAGGCTAACTATGGCTACACCTTC	CASSLEGQANYGYTF
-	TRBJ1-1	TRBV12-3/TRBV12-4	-	TGTGCCAGCACCCTCGGCGAGCGCACTGAAGCTTTCTTT	CASTLGERTEAFF
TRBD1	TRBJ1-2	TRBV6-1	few	TGTGCCAGCAGCCGGGCCCTACAGGGGCCCTACACCTTC	CASSRALQGPYTF
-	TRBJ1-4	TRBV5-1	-	TGCGCCAGCAGCCCGGGACGGCTTAATGAAAAACTGTTTTTT	CASSPGRLNEKLFF
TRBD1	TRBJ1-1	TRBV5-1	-	TGCGCCAGCAGTTTCTCCCCGGGACAGCTCGGGTACACTGAAGCTTTCTTT	CASSFSPGQLGYTEAFF
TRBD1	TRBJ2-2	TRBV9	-	TGTGCCAGCAGCGCGACAGGGGCGCACCCCGGGGAGCTGTTTTTT	CASSATGAHPGELFF
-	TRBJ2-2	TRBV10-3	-	TGTGCCACCCGGGACACCGGGGAGCTGTTTTTT	CATRDTGELFF
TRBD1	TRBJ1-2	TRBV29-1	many	TGCAGCGTTCGGACAGGGGTAAACTATGGCTACACCTTC	CSVRTGVNYGYTF
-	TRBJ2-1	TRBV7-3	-	TGTGCCAGCAGCTTAACGACAGAAAGTGAGCAGTTCTTC	CASSLTTESEQFF
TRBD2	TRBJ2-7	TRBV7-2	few	TGTGCCAGCAGCTTAGCTTCGACTAGCGGGGGGCCCAAGACGCAGTACTTC	CASSLASTSGGPKTQYF
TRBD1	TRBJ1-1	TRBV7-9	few	TGTGCCAGCAGCCCCCTCGGACAGGGATTCACTGAAGCTTTCTTT	CASSPLGQGFTEAFF
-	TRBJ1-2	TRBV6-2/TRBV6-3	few	TGTGCCAGCAGCGATGCCCAAGGCTACACCTTC	CASSDAQGYTF
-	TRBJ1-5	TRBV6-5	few	TGTGCCAGCAAGCAGGGTGGGTACGAGCCCCAGCATTTT	CASKQGGYEPQHF
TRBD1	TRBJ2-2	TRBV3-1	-	TGTGCCAGCAGCCCGGGACAGTCGGAGATCGGGGAGCTGTTTTTT	CASSPGQSEIGELFF
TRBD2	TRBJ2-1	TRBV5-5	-	TGTGCCAGCAGCGAGACTAGCGGGGGGGTGGGGGAGCAGTTCTTC	CASSETSGGVGEQFF
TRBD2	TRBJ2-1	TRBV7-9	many	TGTGCCAGCAGCTCGACTAGCGGGGAAACCAATGAGCAGTTCTTC	CASSSTSGETNEQFF
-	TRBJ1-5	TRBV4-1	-	TGCGCCAGCAGCCAAGATCTAGTATCAGGATCGGCAGGCAATCAGCCCCAGCATTTT	CASSQDLVSGSAGNQPQHF
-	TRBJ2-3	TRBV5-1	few	TGCGCCAGCCGGCCAGACCCATCCACAGATACGCAGTATTTT	CASRPDPSTDTQYF
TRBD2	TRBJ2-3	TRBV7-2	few	TGTGCCAGCAGCTTAGTAGCGGGTCTGGGAGATACGCAGTATTTT	CASSLVAGLGDTQYF
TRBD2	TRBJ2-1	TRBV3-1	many	TGTGCCAGCAGCCAAGTTCCGGGGGGGCTTACGTACAATGAGCAGTTCTTC	CASSQVPGGLTYNEQFF
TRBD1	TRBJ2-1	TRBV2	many	TGTGCCACGGGCGGTAACCCAGGGGGACAGCAGTTCTTC	CATGGNPGGQQFF
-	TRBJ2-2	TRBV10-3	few	TGTGCCATCAGTGACTTCGGGACCACCGGGGAGCTGTTTTTT	CAISDFGTTGELFF
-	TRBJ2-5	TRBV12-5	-	TGTGCTAGTGGGACGTCCAGAGAGACCCAGTACTTC	CASGTSRETQYF
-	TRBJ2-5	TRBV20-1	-	TGCAGTGCTAGTGTTTCCGGGGAAGAGACCCAGTACTTC	CSASVSGEETQYF
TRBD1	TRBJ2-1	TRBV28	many	TGTGCCAGCAGTCGGACAGGGTGGAACAATGAGCAGTTCTTC	CASSRTGWNNEQFF
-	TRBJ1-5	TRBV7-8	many	TGTGCCAGCAGCCGTACGGAGGCTCGGGCCCCCAGTTCGTTT	CASSRTEARAPSSF
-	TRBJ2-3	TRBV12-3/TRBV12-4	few	TGTGCCAGCAGTTTTCGGATAGGGACGTCGGGTACAGATACGCAGTATTTT	CASSFRIGTSGTDTQYF